This note documents a single T cell receptor beta chain sequence. Its antigen is unknown. The data are from a study of cytomegalovirus exposure and HLA in healthy donors. Across the whole study: A subsequent analysis reported that the 100 to 150 validation repertoires were produced on the same platform that had also been used for the roughly 670 first-cohort repertoires. General study points: Confirmation was obtained in vitro that a few CMV-associated chains are specific for CMV antigens. First-cohort TCR clusters were later found to tend to co-occur in the approximately 110 validation repertoires.

Germline V CDR1 and CDR2: LNHDA, SQIVND (reference sequence). Trimming stripped 7 bases from V and 3 bases from J, with 16 bases between. The CDR3 loop spans 14 amino acids. Clones were read by immunoSEQ multiplex PCR, and TCRdb kept only the in-frame ones, dropping some. The table has about 120,000 clones, 95% to 97% seen once. The sample was PBMCs. The chain recombines TRBV19 with TRBJ2-7; possibly TRBD2 for D (6 bases). This TCR derives from a man aged 18 to 29 in good health and CMV-seronegative. As DNA, the CDR3 is TGTGCCAGTACCCTCCGGAGGGGATACTACGAGCAGTACTTC. Translating it yields CASTLRRGYYEQYF.